The 23 T cell receptor beta chains presented below share a single source sample, sequenced in a study of spatial heterogeneity in lung cancer (dated by TCRdb to about 2019). The method behind the library was 5' RACE. Sequencing was carried out with a NextSeq 500. TCRdb redid the processing of the public reads, applying fastp at Q25 and MiXCR, and retained in-frame beta chains. Rows with a matching CDR3 protein are joined into one entry that keeps the most common DNA and genes. Across this sample there are about 3,000 distinct CDR3 sequences, with 17% seen only once. Clones ranked in the top ten supply 14% of the sample. Taken with the paper, the label for time point translates to: sample taken at primary tumor resection. What these receptors recognize is not known. The full study reports these points: The tumor nonsynonymous mutation count correlated with the number of expanded alpha and beta TCRs within the tumor.

Material: lung tumor tissue, obtained at surgery. Every receptor here comes from a male donor with early-stage non-small cell lung cancer.

The chain uses TRBV20-1 and TRBJ2-3; no firm D call. V was trimmed by 0 bases and J by 2 bases, leaving 18 bases between them. Germline V lookup: CDR1 DFQATT, CDR2 SNEGSKA (reference sequence). The length of the CDR3 is 17 residues. As DNA, the CDR3 is TGCAGTGCTAGAGATAAGCATTTTGTACCCGACACAGATACGCAGTATTTT. This gives the protein CSARDKHFVPDTDTQYF.

This clonotype is medium-sized. The chain uses TRBV5-1 and TRBJ2-3, with D maybe TRBD2 (6 bases). V lost 3 bases and J lost 1, with 15 bases in between. CDR1 and CDR2 (germline): SGHRS, YFSETQ. This CDR3 is 16 amino acids long. The CDR3 DNA is TGCGCCAGCAGCTCAGATAGCGGTTGGGGCACAGATACGCAGTATTTT. This gives the protein CASSSDSGWGTDTQYF.

The rearrangement links TRBV9 to TRBJ1-5, with unresolved D. V was trimmed by 0 bases and J by 4 bases, leaving 2 bases between them. This CDR3 has 12 residues. Germline V gene data show CDR1 as SGDLS and CDR2 as YYNGEE. CDR3 DNA: TGTGCCAGCAGCGTAGATAATCAGCCCCAGCATTTT. Protein sequence: CASSVDNQPQHF.

This clonotype qualifies as medium-sized. The V and J genes are TRBV6-2 or TRBV6-3 and TRBJ1-2; the D is unclear. Germline V CDR1 and CDR2: MNHEY, SVGEGT. V lost 2 bases and J lost 8, with 9 bases in between. CDR3 length: 12 residues. The CDR3 loop reads CASSYTLEGYTF. CDR3 nucleotide sequence: TGTGCCAGCAGTTACACTCTGGAGGGCTACACCTTC.

This clonotype was detected many times. The rearrangement uses TRBV21-1 and TRBJ2-7; the tabulated D call, TRBD1, remains unverified against the DNA. TRBV21-1 is marked as a pseudogene. The CDR3 contains 14 residues. This CDR3 is CASSKAAGPHEQYF. CDR3 bases: TGTGCCAGCAGCAAAGCAGCAGGGCCCCACGAGCAGTACTTC.

This clonotype qualifies as medium-sized (0.01 to 0.1%). CDR3: CASTDRGHSYEQYF. DNA of the CDR3: TGTGCCAGCACAGACAGGGGCCATTCCTACGAGCAGTACTTC. This chain uses TRBV27 with TRBJ2-7, with TRBD1 matching over 8 bases. After removal of 7 bases from V and 1 base from J, the junction contained 6 bases not matched to a gene. This CDR3 spans 14 amino acids. CDR1 and CDR2 (germline): MNHEY, SMNVEV (reference sequence).

By share of the sample, this clonotype is medium-sized (0.01 to 0.1%). V and J are TRBV6-2 or TRBV6-3 and TRBJ2-5; D is unclear. The germline V gene encodes CDR1 MNHEY and CDR2 SVGEGT. CDR3 size: 10 residues. V was shortened by 6 bases and J by 3 bases, with 2 bases between the two germline ends. CDR3 sequence reads: CASRKETQYF. In nucleotides, the CDR3 is TGTGCCAGCAGAAAAGAGACCCAGTACTTC.

The gene calls are TRBV27 and TRBJ1-6; 9 bases are shared with TRBD1. There are 14 residues in the CDR3. Trimming took 4 bases from V and 8 from J; bases not matched to a gene: 3. CDR1 and CDR2 (germline): MNHEY, SMNVEV (reference sequence). DNA for the CDR3: TGTGCCAGCAGTTACAGGGGGCTGGATTCACCCCTCCACTTT. Translated, it gives CASSYRGLDSPLHF.

CDR3 bases: TGTGCCAGCAGTTTATTCCAGAAAAGTTTAAATTCACCCCTCCACTTT. This gives the protein CASSLFQKSLNSPLHF. The rearrangement uses TRBV12-3 or TRBV12-4 and TRBJ1-6; D is undetermined. The CDR3 is 16 residues long. Trimming shortened V by 2 bases and J by 7 bases, and 15 bases separated the two germline ends.

By proportion, this clonotype is medium-sized. The chain uses TRBV5-1 and TRBJ1-2; D remains ambiguous. The V gene's germline CDR1 is SGHRS and CDR2 YFSETQ. Trimming shortened V by 4 bases and J by 4 bases, and 20 bases separated the two germline ends. The length of the CDR3 is 16 residues. The CDR3 nucleotides read TGCGCCAGCAGCCCGGAAGGCGCCTTGGGAATCTATGGCTACACCTTC. Its translation: CASSPEGALGIYGYTF.

The chain links TRBV11-2 to TRBJ2-5, with D possibly being TRBD2 (5 bases). V lost 5 bases and J lost 3, with 13 bases in between. Germline V gives CDR1 SGHAT, CDR2 FQNNGV. This CDR3 region has 14 residues. This chain's CDR3 is CASSRPSGKETQYF. CDR3 in DNA: TGTGCCAGCAGCCGACCCTCGGGGAAAGAGACCCAGTACTTC.

This clonotype rates as medium-sized. The chain carries TRBV29-1 and TRBJ2-1; no firm D call. The germline V gene encodes CDR1 SQVTM and CDR2 ANQGSEA. V lost 2 bases, J lost 9 bases, and 14 bases lay in between. The CDR3 contains 13 residues. The DNA for the CDR3 is TGCAGCGTTGAACTAGATAGAATCCGTGAGCAGTTCTTC. Amino acids: CSVELDRIREQFF.

Notes on this clonotype: The junction departs from the called germline gene at one end, perhaps through a read error. The chain employs TRBV20-1 and TRBJ2-7; D is undetermined. CDR1 is DFQATT and CDR2 is SNEGSKA in the germline V gene (reference sequence). The CDR3 contains 12 residues. DNA for the CDR3: TGCAGTGCTAAACAGACAAATTACGAGCTGTACTTC. Its protein is CSAKQTNYELYF.

This clonotype was detected only a few times. The chain couples TRBV4-1 to TRBJ2-7; no reliable D call. Trimming removed 0 bases from V and 4 bases from J, with 7 bases in between. Germline assignment: CDR1 MGHRA and CDR2 YSYEKL. CDR3 size: 13 residues. The CDR3 nucleotides read TGCGCCAGCAGCCAAGATAGTGCGTACGAGCAGTACTTC. It specifies CASSQDSAYEQYF.

This clonotype counts as medium-sized. The J gene is TRBJ1-2, the V gene TRBV12-3 or TRBV12-4, with D unclear. Between the trimmed V and J ends, which lost 5 bases and 8 bases, there was a span of 9 bases. CDR3 length: 11 amino acids. The CDR3 region is CASSLGRGYTF. As DNA, the CDR3 is TGTGCCAGCAGTCTCGGTCGGGGCTACACCTTC.

This clonotype was seen many times. This chain links TRBV12-3 or TRBV12-4 with TRBJ2-5; D gene unclear. The CDR3 length is 15 residues. Trimming shortened V by 0 bases and J by 5 bases, and 13 bases separated the two germline ends. The CDR3 sequence: CASSLAPSAVETQYF. CDR3 in DNA: TGTGCCAGCAGTTTAGCCCCTTCTGCGGTGGAGACCCAGTACTTC.

The chain has TRBV6-5 and TRBJ1-1, with 10 bases that match TRBD1. The CDR3 has 16 residues. Germline assignment: CDR1 MNHEY and CDR2 SVGAGI. Unmatched junction bases numbered 6, after V lost 2 bases and J lost 3 bases. CDR3 residues: CASSYRDRGWYTEAFF. CDR3 sequence (DNA): TGTGCCAGCAGTTACAGGGACAGGGGATGGTACACTGAAGCTTTCTTT.

This clonotype has ten or more counts. The chain combines TRBV10-2 with TRBJ2-1, with unresolved D. The germline gives CDR1 WSHSY, CDR2 SAAADI. V was cut by 7 bases and J by 5 bases, with 15 bases left in between. The CDR3 loop spans 14 amino acids. DNA of the CDR3: TGCGCCAGCAAAAGCGCTCAGGAGAACAATGAGCAGTTCTTC. It is translated as CASKSAQENNEQFF.

This clonotype is medium-sized. The chain has TRBV4-3 and TRBJ1-6; D gene unclear. Germline loops: CDR1 LGHNA, CDR2 YSLEER. The CDR3 is made up of 15 amino acids. V dropped 1 base and J dropped 13 bases, with 17 bases sitting between them. The CDR3 DNA sequence: TGCGCCAGCAGCCAAGTGATGGTCGGAGGGTTTCCCCTCCACTTT. This encodes CASSQVMVGGFPLHF.

CDR3 DNA sequence: TGTGCCACCAGCAGAGACAGGGGGCGCGAGCAGTACTTC. Translation: CATSRDRGREQYF. The chain employs TRBV15 and TRBJ2-7, with 8 bases that match TRBD1. V trimming: 0 bases; J trimming: 6 bases; junction bases outside the gene matches: 1. Per germline, CDR1 LNHNV and CDR2 YYDKDF (reference sequence). The CDR3 loop spans 13 amino acids.

This clonotype is deemed medium-sized. J is TRBJ2-1 and V is TRBV7-2; possible D gene TRBD2, 5 bases. Germline V gives CDR1 SGHTA, CDR2 FQGNSA. V was shortened by 1 base and J by 7 bases, with 14 bases between the two germline ends. The CDR3 is made up of 15 amino acids. Written as DNA, the CDR3 is TGTGCCAGCAGCTTAGTGGTGGGAGTGGGGAATGAGCAGTTCTTC. Protein product: CASSLVVGVGNEQFF.

By share of the sample, this clonotype is medium-sized. The J gene is TRBJ2-5, the V gene TRBV7-2; D remains unclear. Between the trimmed V and J ends, which lost 1 base and 5 bases, there was a span of 8 bases. Germline CDR1 and CDR2: SGHTA and FQGNSA. This CDR3 is 13 amino acids long. For the CDR3, the DNA is TGTGCCAGCAGCTTAGTGAGCGTCGAGACCCAGTACTTC. Its protein product is CASSLVSVETQYF.

This chain joins TRBV12-3 or TRBV12-4 and TRBJ2-1, with 7 bases fitting TRBD2. V dropped 6 bases and J dropped 8; count of bases not matched to a gene: 19. The CDR3 runs 17 residues. The DNA for the CDR3 is TGTGCCAGCAGCCCTCCATATCTAGCGGAAGCCTTCCATGAGCAGTTCTTC. Encoded protein: CASSPPYLAEAFHEQFF.